This entry features one T cell receptor beta chain sequence. The J segment lost 10 bases and the V segment lost 0 bases, leaving 6 bases of the junction unmatched. This CDR3 region has 13 residues. The germline CDR1 and CDR2 sequences are DFQATT and SNEGSKA (reference sequence). This sample stems from a study of CD8 T cells in Susac syndrome. Reverse transcription of about 0.45 to 1 ug RNA was performed with random hexamers. A multiplex approach, immunoSEQ multiplex PCR, amplified TCR beta CDR3 across 54 Vbeta and 13 Jbeta. TCRdb reprocessed the immunoSEQ multiplex PCR reads with MiXCR, giving one entry per CDR3 protein. This sample has about 300,000 distinct CDR3 sequences, with approximately 89% found just once. Sequencing of TCR beta was performed on blood CD8+ T cells and on blood CD4+ T cells. The multiple sclerosis controls were treatment-naive patients affected by stable or active relapsing-remitting disease. TEMRA cells were enriched by FACS, and CD4+ and CD8+ T cells were negatively isolated.

The sample comprised CD8+ T cells from PBMCs. The source of this sequence is a human donor with multiple sclerosis. V is TRBV20-1 and J is TRBJ1-1, with 9 bases fitting TRBD1. CDR3 bases: TGCAGTGCTAGAGATTTGGGACAGGGATTAGCTTTCTTT. As protein: CSARDLGQGLAFF.